The T cell receptor (beta chain) under discussion was sequenced for a study of T cells in women clearing cervical HPV infection. As for the study in general: Case blood drawn at lesion detection; control blood after infection cleared. Study observations and caveats: Each sample's T-cell count was unknown, possibly confounding richness.

Notes on this clone: Its antigen is currently unknown. Read data end 3 residues before the CDR3 end; the end is taken from the germline J gene.

Measured with immunoSEQ multiplex PCR; TCRdb has only the in-frame clones, and not every one. There are over 30,000 clones in the sample, with 4.5% to 5.5% held by the top ten. The CDR3 runs to 17 residues. After removal of 0 bases from V and 6 bases from J, the junction contained 8 bases not matched to a gene. Germline-derived CDR1 and CDR2 are DFQATT and SNEGSKA (reference sequence). The clonotype originates from a woman aged 18-69 years with a cervical HPV16 infection that either progressed to CIN3+ or cleared (not recorded which). V and J are TRBV20-1 and TRBJ2-2, with 12 bases lining up with TRBD2. Sequences were obtained from blood buffy coat. The CDR3 loop is CSARDLAGLAGSGELFF. Partial CDR3 DNA: TGCAGTGCTAGAGATTTGGCCGGACTAGCGGGGTCCGGGGAG.